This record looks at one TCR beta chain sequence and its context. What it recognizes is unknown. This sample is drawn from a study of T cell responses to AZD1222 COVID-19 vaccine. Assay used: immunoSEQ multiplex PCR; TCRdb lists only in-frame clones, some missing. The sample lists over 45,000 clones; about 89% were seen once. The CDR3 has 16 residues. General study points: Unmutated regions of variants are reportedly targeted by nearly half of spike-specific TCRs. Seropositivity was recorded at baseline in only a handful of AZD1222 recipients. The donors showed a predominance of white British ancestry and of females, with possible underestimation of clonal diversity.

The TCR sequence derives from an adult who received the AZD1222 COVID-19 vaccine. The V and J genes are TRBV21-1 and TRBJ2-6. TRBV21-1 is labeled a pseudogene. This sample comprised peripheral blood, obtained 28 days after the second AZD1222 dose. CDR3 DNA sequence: TGTGCCAGCAGAGGGGTCGGGGGCAAATTCGCCAACGTCCTGACTTTC. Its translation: CASRGVGGKFANVLTF.